This T cell receptor beta chain came from a study of T cell repertoires in cytomegalovirus infection. Across the study: HLA-B-restricted CMV epitopes that are well studied were used alongside recently identified HLA-C-restricted ones. Matching HLA type and CMV infection were both indicated by public TCR beta signatures.

Study-wide findings and caveats: Dominant in the ex vivo response were TCR beta clonotypes restricted by HLA-C and specific for CMV. There were carriers of CMV plus the relevant HLA, and cumulative public TCR beta family frequency identified them.

V was cut by 6 bases and J by 4 bases, with 17 bases left in between. The CDR3 covers 15 residues. Per germline, CDR1 LGHNA and CDR2 YNFKEQ. TCRdb passed the reads through MiXCR, listing each CDR3 protein once. The sample carries hundreds of thousands of distinct CDR3 sequences, 30% to 40% recorded once. Notes on this clonotype: Its antigen is undetermined.

The sequenced sample was cultured PBMCs, obtained from culture after CMV antigen stimulation. The rearrangement uses TRBV4-2 and TRBJ2-3; D not resolved. This TCR came from a human donor in good health (CMV status not recorded). Some clones in this sample may be carry-over from other donors' samples. CDR3 amino acids: CASSTPSGGSDTQYF. DNA for the CDR3: TGTGCCAGCAGTACTCCATCCGGTGGCTCAGATACGCAGTATTTT.